This T cell receptor beta chain was sequenced during a study of OX40 agonist ivuxolimab in advanced cancers. Findings and limits, study-wide: Clonal expansion from baseline to week 6 occurred in both CD4+ and CD8+ T cells. The 0.1-3.0 mg/kg partial responders had among the lowest clonal expansion.

Here immunoSEQ multiplex PCR was the method, and the copy in TCRdb shows in-frame clones only, minus some. Of roughly 65,000 clones listed, about 91% are singletons. Notes on this clone: Its antigen remains unknown.

The sample was CD4+ or CD8+ T cells sorted from blood, taken in a trial of the OX40 agonist ivuxolimab. The sequence derives from an adult with an advanced solid tumor such as melanoma, head and neck, liver or kidney cancer.

The CDR3 nucleotides read TGTGCCAGCAGGGGCCCAAGTGGGCGTGAGCAGTACTTC. Protein: CASRGPSGREQYF. The gene calls are TRBV25-1 and TRBJ2-7; the D is unclear. The CDR3 runs 13 residues. The germline V and J ends were trimmed by 6 bases and 7 bases, with 16 bases remaining between them. From germline, CDR1 is MGHDK and CDR2 SYGVNS.